A selection of T cell receptor beta chains follows, all from one sample in a study of T cells in Graves' hyperthyroidism and ophthalmopathy. MiXCR, run by TCRdb on the multiplex PCR reads, gives a single entry per CDR3 protein. The table lists about 680,000 distinct CDR3 sequences, 35% of them singletons. Sequencing was done on a sample of blood. Receptors originate from a middle-aged woman with Graves' hyperthyroidism. Both conserved end residues are part of each CDR3. D genes are given only for firm matches. Size is omitted from some rows. Given values are once, few, many or a class for expanded clones.

J gene	V gene	clone size	D gene	CDR3 protein	CDR3 DNA
TRBJ2-7	TRBV9	NA	TRBD1	CASSHAGTGSEQYF	TGTGCCAGCAGCCACGCCGGGACAGGGTCCGAGCAGTACTTC
TRBJ1-6	TRBV5-1	NA	TRBD1	CASSLVGTGGSYNSPLHF	TGCGCCAGCAGCTTGGTGGGGACAGGTGGCTCCTATAATTCACCCCTCCACTTT
TRBJ1-1	TRBV25-1	NA	TRBD1	CASSPLTRRDRAGTEAFF	TGTGCCAGCTCACCCCTCACGCGCCGGGACAGGGCGGGGACTGAAGCTTTCTTT
TRBJ2-2	TRBV4-3	few	TRBD2	CASSQDWTRRSGELFF	TGCGCCAGCAGCCAAGACTGGACTAGACGCAGCGGGGAGCTGTTTTTT
TRBJ1-1	TRBV20-1	many	NA	CSARDLQWLNEAFF	TGCAGTGCTAGAGATCTCCAGTGGCTGAATGAAGCTTTCTTT
TRBJ2-2	TRBV9	many	NA	CASSVATGELFF	TGTGCCAGCAGCGTAGCCACCGGGGAGCTGTTTTTT
TRBJ2-2	TRBV7-8	NA	TRBD1	CASRQDRVGTGELFF	TGTGCCAGCAGACAAGACAGGGTTGGCACCGGGGAGCTGTTTTTT
TRBJ2-7	TRBV6-5	NA	TRBD1	CASGQDYEQYF	TGTGCCAGTGGACAGGATTACGAGCAGTACTTC
TRBJ2-5	TRBV4-1	few	NA	CASSLQSRQQETQYF	TGCGCCAGCAGCCTACAATCGCGGCAGCAAGAGACCCAGTACTTC
TRBJ1-6	TRBV5-8	many	NA	CASSLVDNSPLHF	TGTGCCAGCAGCTTGGTTGATAATTCACCCCTCCACTTT
TRBJ1-4	TRBV6-6	few	NA	CASSAPRHSPRKLFF	TGTGCCAGCAGTGCCCCTCGGCATTCCCCACGAAAACTGTTTTTT
TRBJ1-1	TRBV27	few	NA	CASSHPGLTEAFF	TGTGCCAGCAGTCATCCAGGGTTGACTGAAGCTTTCTTT
TRBJ1-4	TRBV7-2	once	NA	CASSLADRIATNEKLFF	TGTGCCAGCAGCTTGGCAGATCGGATTGCAACTAATGAAAAACTGTTTTTT
TRBJ2-7	TRBV11-2	few	NA	CASSQGGGQYF	TGTGCCAGCAGTCAAGGGGGGGGGCAGTACTTC
TRBJ1-3	TRBV6-5	NA	NA	CASSYSGDILSGNTIYF	TGTGCCAGCAGTTACTCGGGGGACATTCTCTCTGGAAACACCATATATTTT
TRBJ2-5	TRBV10-3	many	NA	CAIGQGGQETQYF	TGTGCCATCGGGCAGGGCGGCCAAGAGACCCAGTACTTC
TRBJ1-1	TRBV29-1	once	NA	CSLQSDTEAFF	TGCAGTCTACAGTCGGACACTGAAGCTTTCTTT
TRBJ1-2	TRBV7-9	NA	NA	CASSLIRPLDYGYTF	TGTGCCAGCAGCTTAATTCGGCCACTCGACTATGGCTACACCTTC
TRBJ2-6	TRBV2	NA	TRBD1	CATKTGVANVLTF	TGTGCCACCAAGACAGGGGTTGCCAACGTCCTGACTTTC
TRBJ2-7	TRBV28	NA	NA	CASSLSSARSSYEQYF	TGTGCCAGCAGTTTATCAAGCGCCCGAAGCTCCTACGAGCAGTACTTC
TRBJ2-5	TRBV20-1	NA	TRBD2	CSASGRREETQYF	TGCAGTGCCAGCGGGAGGAGGGAAGAGACCCAGTACTTC
TRBJ1-3	TRBV7-9	many	TRBD1	CASSPNRGGNTIYF	TGTGCCAGCAGCCCAAACAGGGGCGGAAACACCATATATTTT